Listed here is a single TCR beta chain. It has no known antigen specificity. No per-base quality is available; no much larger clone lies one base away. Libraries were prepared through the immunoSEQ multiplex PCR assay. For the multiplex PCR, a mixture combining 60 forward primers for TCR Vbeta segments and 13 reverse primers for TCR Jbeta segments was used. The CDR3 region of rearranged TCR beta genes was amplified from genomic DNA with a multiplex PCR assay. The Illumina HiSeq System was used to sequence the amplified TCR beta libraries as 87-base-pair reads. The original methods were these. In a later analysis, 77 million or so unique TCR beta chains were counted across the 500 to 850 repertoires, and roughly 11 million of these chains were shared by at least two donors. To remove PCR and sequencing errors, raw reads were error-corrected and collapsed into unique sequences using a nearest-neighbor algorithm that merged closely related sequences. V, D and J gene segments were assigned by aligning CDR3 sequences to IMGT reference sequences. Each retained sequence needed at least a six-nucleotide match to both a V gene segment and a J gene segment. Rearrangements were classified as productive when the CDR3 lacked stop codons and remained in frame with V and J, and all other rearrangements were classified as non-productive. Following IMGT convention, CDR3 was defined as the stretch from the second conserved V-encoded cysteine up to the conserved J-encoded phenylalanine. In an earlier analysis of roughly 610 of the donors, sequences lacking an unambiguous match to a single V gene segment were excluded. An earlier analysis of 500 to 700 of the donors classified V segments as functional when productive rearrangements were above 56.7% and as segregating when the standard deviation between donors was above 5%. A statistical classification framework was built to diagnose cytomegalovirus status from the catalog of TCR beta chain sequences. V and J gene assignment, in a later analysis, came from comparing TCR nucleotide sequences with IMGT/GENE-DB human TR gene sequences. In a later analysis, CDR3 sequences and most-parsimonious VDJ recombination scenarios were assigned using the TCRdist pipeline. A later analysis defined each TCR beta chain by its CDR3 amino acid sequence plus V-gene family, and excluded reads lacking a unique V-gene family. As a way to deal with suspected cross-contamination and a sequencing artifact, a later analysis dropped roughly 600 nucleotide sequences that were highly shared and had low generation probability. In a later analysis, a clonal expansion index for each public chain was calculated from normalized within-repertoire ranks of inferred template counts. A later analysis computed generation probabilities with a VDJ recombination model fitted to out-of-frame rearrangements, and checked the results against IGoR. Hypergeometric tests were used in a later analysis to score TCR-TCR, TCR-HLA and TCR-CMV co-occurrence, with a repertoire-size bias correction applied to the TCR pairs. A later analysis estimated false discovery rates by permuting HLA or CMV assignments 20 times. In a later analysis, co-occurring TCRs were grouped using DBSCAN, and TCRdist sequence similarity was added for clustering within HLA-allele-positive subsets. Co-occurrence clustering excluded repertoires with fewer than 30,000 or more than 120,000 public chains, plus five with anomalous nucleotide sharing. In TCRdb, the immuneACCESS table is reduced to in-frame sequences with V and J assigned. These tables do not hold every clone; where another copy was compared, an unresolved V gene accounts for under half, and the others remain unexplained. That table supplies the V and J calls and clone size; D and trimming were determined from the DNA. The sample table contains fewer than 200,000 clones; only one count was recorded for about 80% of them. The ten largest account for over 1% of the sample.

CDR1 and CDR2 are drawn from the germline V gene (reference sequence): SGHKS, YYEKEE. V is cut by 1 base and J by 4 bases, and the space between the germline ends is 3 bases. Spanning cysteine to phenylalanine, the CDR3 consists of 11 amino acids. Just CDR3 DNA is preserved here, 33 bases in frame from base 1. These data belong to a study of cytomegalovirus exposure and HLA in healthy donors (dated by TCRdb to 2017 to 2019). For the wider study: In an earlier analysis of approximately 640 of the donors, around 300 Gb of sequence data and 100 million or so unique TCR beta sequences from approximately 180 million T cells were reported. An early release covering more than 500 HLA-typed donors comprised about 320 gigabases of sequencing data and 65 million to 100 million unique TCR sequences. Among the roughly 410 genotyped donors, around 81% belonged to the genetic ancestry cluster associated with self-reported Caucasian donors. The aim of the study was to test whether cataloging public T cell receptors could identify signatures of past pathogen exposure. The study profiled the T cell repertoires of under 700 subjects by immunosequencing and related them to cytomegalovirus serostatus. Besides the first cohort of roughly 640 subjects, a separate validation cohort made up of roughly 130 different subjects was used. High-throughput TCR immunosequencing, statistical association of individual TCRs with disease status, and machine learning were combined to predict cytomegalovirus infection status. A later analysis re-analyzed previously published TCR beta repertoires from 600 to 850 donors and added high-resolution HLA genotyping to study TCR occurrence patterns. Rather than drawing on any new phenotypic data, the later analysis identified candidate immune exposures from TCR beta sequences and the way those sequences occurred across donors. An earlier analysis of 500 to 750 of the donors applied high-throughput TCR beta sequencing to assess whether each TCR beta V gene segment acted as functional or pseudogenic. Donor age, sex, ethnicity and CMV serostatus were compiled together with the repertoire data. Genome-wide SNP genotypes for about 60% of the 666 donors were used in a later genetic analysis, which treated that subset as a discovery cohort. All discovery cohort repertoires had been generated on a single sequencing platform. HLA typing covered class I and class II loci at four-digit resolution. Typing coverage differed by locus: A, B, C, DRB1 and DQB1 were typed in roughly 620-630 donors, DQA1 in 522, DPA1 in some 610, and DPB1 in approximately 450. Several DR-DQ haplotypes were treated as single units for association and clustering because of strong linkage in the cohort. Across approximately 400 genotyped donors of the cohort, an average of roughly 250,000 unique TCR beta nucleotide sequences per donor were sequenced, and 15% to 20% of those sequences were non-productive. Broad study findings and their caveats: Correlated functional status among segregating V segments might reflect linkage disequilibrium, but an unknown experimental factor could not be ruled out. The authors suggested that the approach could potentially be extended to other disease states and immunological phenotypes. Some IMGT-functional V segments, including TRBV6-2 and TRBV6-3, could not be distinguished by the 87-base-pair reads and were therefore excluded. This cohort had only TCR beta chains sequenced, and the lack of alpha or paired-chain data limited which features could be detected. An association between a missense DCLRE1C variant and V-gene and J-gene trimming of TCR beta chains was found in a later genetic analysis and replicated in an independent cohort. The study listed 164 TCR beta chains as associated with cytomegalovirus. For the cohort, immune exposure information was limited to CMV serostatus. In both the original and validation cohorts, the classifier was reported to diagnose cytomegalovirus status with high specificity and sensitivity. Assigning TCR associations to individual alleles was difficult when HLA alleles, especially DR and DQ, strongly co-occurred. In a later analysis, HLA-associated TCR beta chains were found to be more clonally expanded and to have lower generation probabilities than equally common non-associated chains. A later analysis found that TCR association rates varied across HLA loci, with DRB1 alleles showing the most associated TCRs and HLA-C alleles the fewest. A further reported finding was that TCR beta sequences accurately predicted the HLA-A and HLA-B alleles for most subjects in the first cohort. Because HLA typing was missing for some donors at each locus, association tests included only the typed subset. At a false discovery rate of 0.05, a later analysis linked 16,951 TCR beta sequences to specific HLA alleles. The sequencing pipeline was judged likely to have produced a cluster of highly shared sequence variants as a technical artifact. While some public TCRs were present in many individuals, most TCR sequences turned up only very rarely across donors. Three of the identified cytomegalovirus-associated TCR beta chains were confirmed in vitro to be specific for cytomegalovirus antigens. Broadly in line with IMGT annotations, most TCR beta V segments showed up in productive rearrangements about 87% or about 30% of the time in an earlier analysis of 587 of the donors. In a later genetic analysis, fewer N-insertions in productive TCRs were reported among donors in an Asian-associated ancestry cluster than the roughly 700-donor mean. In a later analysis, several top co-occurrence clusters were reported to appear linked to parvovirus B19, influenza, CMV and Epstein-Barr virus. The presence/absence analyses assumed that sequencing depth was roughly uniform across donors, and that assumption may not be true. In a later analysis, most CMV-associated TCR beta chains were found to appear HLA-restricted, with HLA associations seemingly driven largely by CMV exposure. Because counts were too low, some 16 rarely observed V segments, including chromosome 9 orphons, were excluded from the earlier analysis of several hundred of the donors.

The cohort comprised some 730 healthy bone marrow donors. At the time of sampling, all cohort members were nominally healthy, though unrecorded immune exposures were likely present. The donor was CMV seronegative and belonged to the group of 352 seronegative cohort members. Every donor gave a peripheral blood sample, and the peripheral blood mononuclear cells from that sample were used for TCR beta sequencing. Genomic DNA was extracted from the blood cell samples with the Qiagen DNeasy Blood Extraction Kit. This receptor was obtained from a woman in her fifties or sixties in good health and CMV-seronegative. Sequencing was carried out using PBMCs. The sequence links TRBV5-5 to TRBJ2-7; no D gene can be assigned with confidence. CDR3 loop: CASSLTYEQYF. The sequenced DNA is TGTGCCAGCAGCTTGACATACGAGCAGTACTTC. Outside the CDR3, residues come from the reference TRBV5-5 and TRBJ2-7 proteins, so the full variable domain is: DAGVTQSPTHLIKTRGQQVTLRCSPISGHKSVSWYQQVLGQGPQFIFQYYEKEERGRGNFPDRFSARQFPNYSSELNVNALLLGDSALYLCASSLTYEQYFGPGTRLTVT.